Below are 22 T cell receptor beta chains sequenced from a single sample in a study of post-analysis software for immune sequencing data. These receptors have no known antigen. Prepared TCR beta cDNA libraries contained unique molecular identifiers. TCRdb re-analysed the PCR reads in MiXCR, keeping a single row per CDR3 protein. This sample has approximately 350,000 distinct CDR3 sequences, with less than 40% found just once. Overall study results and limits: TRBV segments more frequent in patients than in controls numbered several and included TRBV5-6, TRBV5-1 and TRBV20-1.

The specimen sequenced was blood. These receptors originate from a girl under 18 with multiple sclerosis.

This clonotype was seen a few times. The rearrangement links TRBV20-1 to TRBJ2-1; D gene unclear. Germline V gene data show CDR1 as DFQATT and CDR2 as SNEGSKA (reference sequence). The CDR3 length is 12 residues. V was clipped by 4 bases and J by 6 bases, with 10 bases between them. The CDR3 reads CSAKWPSNEQFF. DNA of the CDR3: TGCAGTGCTAAATGGCCTAGCAATGAGCAGTTCTTC.

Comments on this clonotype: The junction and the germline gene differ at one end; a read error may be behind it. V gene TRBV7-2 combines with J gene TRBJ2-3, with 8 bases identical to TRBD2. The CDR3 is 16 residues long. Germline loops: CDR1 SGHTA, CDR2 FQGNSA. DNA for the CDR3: TGTGCCAGCAGCTTAGTGGCCGCGGGGGGCACAGGTACGCAGTATTTT. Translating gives CASSLVAAGGTGTQYF.

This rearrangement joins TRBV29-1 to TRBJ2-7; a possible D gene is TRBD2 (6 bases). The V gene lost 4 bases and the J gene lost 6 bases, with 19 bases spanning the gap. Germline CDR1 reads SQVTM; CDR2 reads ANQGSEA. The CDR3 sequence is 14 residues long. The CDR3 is CSVAGGTLMGEQYF. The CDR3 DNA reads TGCAGCGTTGCGGGCGGGACCCTCATGGGCGAGCAGTACTTC.

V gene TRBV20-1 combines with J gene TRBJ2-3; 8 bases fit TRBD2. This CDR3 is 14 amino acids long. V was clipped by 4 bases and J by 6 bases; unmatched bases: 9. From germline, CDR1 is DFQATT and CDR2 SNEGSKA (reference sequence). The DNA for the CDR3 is TGCAGTGCTAAAGGAGCGGGGGCAGGGGATACGCAGTATTTT. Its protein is CSAKGAGAGDTQYF.

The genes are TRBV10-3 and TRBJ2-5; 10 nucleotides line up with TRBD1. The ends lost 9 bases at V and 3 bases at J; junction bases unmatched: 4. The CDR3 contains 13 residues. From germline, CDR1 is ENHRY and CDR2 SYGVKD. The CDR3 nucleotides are TGTGCCATTGGACAGGGGGTAGAAGAGACCCAGTACTTC. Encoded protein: CAIGQGVEETQYF.

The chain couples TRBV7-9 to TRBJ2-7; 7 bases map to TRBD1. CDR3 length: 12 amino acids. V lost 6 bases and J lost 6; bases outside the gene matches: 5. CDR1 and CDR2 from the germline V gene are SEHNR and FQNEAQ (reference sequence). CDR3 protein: CASRPYRGEQYF. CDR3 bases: TGTGCCAGCAGGCCTTACAGGGGCGAGCAGTACTTC.

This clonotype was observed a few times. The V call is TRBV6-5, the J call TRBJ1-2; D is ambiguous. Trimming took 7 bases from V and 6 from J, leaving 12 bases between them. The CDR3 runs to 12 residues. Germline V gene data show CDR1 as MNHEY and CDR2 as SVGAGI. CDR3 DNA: TGTGCCAGCACCTCAGGAGGGAATGGCTACACCTTC. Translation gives CASTSGGNGYTF.

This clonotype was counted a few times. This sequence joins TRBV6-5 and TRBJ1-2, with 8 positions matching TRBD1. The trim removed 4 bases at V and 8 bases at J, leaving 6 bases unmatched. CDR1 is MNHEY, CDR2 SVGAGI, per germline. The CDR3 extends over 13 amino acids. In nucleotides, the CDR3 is TGTGCCAGCAGTTTGGACAGGGAGAGCGGCTACACCTTC. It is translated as CASSLDRESGYTF.

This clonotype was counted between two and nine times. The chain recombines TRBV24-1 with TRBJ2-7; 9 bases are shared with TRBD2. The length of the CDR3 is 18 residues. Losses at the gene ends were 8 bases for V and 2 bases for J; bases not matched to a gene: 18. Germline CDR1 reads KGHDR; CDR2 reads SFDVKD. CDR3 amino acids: CATNSYWASGESPYEQYF. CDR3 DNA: TGTGCCACCAATTCTTATTGGGCTAGCGGGGAGAGTCCCTACGAGCAGTACTTC.

CDR3 amino acids: CASKLTGGYGYTF. The CDR3 region has the DNA TGTGCCAGCAAGCTGACAGGGGGGTATGGCTACACCTTC. V gene TRBV6-1 combines with J gene TRBJ1-2; 9 bases are shared with TRBD1. In germline, CDR1 is MNHNS, CDR2 SASEGT. Losses at the gene ends were 7 bases for V and 5 bases for J; bases not matched to a gene: 5. The CDR3 contains 13 residues.

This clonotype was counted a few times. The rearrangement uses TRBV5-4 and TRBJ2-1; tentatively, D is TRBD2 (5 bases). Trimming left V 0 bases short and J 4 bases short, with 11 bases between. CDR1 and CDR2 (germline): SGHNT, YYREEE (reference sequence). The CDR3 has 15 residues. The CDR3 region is CASSLGGRGYNEQFF. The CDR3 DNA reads TGTGCCAGCAGCTTGGGAGGTCGAGGGTACAATGAGCAGTTCTTC. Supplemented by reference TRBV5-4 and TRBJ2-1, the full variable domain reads ETGVTQSPTHLIKTRGQQVTLRCSSQSGHNTVSWYQQALGQGPQFIFQYYREEENGRGNFPPRFSGLQFPNYSSELNVNALELDDSALYLCASSLGGRGYNEQFFGPGTRLTVL.

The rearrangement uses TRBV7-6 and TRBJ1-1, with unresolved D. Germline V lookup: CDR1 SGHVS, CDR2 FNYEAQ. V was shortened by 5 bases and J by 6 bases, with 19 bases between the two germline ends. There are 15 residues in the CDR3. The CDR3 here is CASSVTGVSGAEAFF. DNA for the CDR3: TGTGCCAGCAGCGTCACGGGAGTATCCGGGGCTGAAGCTTTCTTT. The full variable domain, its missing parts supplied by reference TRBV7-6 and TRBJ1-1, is GAGVSQSPRYKVTKRGQDVALRCDPISGHVSLYWYRQALGQGPEFLTYFNYEAQQDKSGLPNDRFSAERPEGSISTLTIQRTEQRDSAMYRCASSVTGVSGAEAFFGQGTRLTVV.

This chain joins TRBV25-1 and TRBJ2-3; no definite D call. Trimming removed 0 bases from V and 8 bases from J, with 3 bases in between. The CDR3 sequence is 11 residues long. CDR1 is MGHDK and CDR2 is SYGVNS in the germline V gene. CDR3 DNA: TGTGCCAGCAGTGAATATGGTACGCAGTATTTT. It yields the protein CASSEYGTQYF.

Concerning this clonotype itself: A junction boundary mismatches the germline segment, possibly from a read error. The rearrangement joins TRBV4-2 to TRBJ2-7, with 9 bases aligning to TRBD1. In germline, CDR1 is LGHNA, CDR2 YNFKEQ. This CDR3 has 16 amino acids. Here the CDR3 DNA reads TGTGCCGGCAGCCTCGACCCCGGGACAGGGTTTTACGAGCAGTACTTC. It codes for CAGSLDPGTGFYEQYF.

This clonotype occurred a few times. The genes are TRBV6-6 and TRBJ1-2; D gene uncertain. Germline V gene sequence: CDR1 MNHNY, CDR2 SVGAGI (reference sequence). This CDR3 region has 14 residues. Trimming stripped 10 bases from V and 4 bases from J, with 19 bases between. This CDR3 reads CAIAPTGSVYGYTF. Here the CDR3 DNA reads TGTGCCATCGCGCCCACCGGGTCTGTCTATGGCTACACCTTC.

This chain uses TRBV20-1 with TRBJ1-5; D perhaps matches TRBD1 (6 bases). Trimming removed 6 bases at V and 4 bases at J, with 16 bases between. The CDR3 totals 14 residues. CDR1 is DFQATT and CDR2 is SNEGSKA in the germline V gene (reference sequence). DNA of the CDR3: TGCAGTGCATTGTCCGGGACAAGGAATCAGCCCCAGCATTTT. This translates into CSALSGTRNQPQHF.

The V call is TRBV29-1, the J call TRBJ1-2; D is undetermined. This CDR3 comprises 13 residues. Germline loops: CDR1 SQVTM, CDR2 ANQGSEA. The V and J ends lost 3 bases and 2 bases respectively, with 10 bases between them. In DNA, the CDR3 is TGCAGCGTTGAGGTTGTCACCAACTATGGCTACACCTTC. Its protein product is CSVEVVTNYGYTF.

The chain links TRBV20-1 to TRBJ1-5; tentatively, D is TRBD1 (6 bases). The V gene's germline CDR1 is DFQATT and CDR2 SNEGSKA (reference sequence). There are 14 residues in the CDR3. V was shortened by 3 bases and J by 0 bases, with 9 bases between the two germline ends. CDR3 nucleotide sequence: TGCAGTGCTAGGGGGGGCTCTAGCAATCAGCCCCAGCATTTT. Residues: CSARGGSSNQPQHF.

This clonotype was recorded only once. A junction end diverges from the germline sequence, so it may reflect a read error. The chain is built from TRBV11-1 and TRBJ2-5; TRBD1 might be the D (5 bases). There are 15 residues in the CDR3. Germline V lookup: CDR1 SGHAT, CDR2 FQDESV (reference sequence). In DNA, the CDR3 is TGTGCCAGCAACTTACTTAGACAGAACCAAGAGACCCAGTACTTC. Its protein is CASNLLRQNQETQYF.

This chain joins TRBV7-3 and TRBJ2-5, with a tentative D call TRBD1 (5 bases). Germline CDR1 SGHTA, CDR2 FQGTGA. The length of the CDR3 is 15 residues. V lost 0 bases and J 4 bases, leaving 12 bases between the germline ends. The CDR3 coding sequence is TGTGCCAGCAGCTTAACATCTGCAGGGCCAGAGACCCAGTACTTC. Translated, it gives CASSLTSAGPETQYF.

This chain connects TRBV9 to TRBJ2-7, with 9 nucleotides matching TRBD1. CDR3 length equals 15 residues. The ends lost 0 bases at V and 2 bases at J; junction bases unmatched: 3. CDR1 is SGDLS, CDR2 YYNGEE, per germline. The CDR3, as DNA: TGTGCCAGCAGCGTAGGATGGACAGGGGCCTACGAGCAGTACTTC. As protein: CASSVGWTGAYEQYF.

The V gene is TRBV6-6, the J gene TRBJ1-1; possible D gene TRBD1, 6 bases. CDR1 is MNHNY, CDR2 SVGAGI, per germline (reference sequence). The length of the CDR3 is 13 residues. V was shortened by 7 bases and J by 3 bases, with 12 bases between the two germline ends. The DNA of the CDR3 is TGTGCCAGCAAACCGGACAGAGACACTGAAGCTTTCTTT. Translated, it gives CASKPDRDTEAFF.